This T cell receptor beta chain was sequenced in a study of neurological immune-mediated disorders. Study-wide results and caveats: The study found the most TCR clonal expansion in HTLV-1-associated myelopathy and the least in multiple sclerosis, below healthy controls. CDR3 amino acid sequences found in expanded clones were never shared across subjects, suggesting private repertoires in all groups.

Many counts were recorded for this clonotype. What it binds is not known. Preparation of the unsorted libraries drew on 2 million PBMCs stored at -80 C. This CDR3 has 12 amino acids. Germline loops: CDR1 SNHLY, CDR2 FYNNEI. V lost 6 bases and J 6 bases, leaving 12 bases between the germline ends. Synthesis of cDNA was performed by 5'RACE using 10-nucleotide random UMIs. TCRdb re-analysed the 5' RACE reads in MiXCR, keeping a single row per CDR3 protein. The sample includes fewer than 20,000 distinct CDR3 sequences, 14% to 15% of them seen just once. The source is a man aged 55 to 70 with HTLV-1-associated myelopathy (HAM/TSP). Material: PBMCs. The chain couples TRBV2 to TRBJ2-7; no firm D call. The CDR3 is CASRPSPAEQYF. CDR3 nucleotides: TGTGCCAGCAGACCCAGTCCGGCCGAGCAGTACTTC.